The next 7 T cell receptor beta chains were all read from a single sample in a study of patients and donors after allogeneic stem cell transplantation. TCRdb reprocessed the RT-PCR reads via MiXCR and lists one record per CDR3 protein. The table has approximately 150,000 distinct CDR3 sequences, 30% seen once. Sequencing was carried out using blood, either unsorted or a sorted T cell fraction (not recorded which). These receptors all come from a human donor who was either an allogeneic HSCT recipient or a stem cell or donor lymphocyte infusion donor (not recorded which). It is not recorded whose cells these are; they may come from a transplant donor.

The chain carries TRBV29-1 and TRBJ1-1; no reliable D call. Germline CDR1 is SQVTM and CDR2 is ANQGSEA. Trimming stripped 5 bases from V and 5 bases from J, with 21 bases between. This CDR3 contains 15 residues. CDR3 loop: CSVTRSRPVKTEAFF. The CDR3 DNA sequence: TGCAGCGTTACCCGAAGTAGACCAGTTAAGACTGAAGCTTTCTTT.

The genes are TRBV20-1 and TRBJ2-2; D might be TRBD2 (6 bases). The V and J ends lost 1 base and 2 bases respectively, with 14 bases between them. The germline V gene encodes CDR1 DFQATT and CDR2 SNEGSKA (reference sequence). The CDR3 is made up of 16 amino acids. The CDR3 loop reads CSARGVTSPNTGELFF. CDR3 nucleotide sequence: TGCAGTGCTAGAGGGGTAACTAGCCCAAACACCGGGGAGCTGTTTTTT.

The CDR3 DNA reads as TGTGCCAGCGTTATTAGAGCCCACACCGGGGAGCTGTTTTTT. Protein: CASVIRAHTGELFF. This chain links TRBV2 with TRBJ2-2; D is unclear. Trimming shortened V by 8 bases and J by 3 bases, and 13 bases separated the two germline ends. There are 14 residues in the CDR3. CDR1 and CDR2 from the germline V gene are SNHLY and FYNNEI.

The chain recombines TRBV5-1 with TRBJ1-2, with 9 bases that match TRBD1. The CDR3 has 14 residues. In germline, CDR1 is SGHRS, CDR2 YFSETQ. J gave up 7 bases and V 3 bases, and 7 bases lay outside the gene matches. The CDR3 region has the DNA TGCGCCAGCAGCTCCGGAACAGGGGGCCGTGGCTACACCTTC. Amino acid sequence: CASSSGTGGRGYTF.

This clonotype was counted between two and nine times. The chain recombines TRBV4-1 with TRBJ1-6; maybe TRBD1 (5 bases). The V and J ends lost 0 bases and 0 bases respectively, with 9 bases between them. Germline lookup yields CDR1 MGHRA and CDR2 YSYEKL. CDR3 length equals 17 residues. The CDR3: CASSQDEGLSYNSPLHF. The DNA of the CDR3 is TGCGCCAGCAGCCAAGACGAGGGACTCTCCTATAATTCACCCCTCCACTTT.

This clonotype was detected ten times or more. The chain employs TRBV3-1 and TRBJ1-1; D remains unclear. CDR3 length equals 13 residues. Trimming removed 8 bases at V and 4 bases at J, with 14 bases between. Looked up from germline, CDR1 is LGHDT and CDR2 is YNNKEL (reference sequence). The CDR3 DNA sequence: TGTGCCAGCGTCCTAACCGAGGGCACTGAAGCTTTCTTT. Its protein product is CASVLTEGTEAFF.

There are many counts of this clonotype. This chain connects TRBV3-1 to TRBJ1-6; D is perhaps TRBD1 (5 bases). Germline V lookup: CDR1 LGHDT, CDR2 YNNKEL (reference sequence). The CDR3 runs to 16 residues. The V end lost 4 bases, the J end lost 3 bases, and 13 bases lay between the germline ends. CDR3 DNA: TGTGCCAGCAGCCTCCATGGACAAATCTATAATTCACCCCTCCACTTT. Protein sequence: CASSLHGQIYNSPLHF. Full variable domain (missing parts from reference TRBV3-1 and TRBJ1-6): DTAVSQTPKYLVTQMGNDKSIKCEQNLGHDTMYWYKQDSKKFLKIMFSYNNKELIINETVPNRFSPKSPDKAHLNLHINSLELGDSAVYFCASSLHGQIYNSPLHFGNGTRLTVT.